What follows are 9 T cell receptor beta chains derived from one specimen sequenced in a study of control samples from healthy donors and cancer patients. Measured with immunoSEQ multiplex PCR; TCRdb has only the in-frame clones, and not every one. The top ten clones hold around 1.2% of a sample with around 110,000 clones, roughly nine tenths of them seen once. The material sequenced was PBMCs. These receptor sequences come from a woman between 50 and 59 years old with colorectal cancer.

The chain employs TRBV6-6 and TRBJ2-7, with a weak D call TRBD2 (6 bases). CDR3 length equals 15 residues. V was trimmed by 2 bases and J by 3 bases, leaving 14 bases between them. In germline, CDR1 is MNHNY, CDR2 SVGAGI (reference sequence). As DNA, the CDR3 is TGTGCCAGCAGTTACAGCGGAGGGGTAGGCTACGAGCAGTACTTC. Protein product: CASSYSGGVGYEQYF.

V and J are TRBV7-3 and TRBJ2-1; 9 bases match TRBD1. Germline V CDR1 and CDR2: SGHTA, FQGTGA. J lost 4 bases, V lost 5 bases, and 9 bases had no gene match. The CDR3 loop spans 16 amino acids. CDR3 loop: CASSAGTGLSYNEQFF. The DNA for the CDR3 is TGTGCCAGCAGCGCCGGGACAGGGTTGTCGTACAATGAGCAGTTCTTC.

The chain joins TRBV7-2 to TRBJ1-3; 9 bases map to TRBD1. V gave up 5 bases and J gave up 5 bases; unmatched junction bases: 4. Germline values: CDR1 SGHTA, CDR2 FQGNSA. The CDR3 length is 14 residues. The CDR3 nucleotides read TGTGCCAGCAGCCCGGGACAGGGAAGAAACACCATATATTTT. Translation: CASSPGQGRNTIYF.

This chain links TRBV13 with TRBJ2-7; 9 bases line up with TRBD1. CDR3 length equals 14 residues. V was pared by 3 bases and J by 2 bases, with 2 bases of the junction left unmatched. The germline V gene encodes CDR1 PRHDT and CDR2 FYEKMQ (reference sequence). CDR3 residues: CASSFGTGTYEQYF. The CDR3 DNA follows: TGTGCCAGCAGCTTCGGGACAGGGACCTACGAGCAGTACTTC.

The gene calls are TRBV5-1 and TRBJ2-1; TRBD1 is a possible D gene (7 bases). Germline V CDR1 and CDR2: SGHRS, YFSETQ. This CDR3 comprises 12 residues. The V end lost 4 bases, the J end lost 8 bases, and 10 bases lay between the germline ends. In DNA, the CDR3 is TGCGCCAGCAGCCTCAGGGGGGATGAGCAGTTCTTC. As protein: CASSLRGDEQFF.

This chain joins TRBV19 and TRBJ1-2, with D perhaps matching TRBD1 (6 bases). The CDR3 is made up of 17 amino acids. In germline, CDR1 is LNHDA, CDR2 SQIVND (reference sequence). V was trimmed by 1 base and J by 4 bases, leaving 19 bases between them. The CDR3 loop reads CASSIGGSDRLLYGYTF. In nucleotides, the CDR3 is TGTGCCAGTAGTATAGGGGGGTCGGACAGACTCCTCTATGGCTACACCTTC.

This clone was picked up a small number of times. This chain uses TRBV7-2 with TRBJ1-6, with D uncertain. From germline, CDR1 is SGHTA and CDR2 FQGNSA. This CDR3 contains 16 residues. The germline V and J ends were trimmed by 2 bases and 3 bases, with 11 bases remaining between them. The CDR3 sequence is CASSLWAGNYNSPLHF. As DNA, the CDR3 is TGTGCCAGCAGCTTATGGGCGGGGAACTATAATTCACCCCTCCACTTT.

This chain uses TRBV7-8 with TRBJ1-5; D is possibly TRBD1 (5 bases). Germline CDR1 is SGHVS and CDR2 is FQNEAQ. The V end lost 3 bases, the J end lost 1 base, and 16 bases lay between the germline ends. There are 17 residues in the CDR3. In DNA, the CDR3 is TGTGCCAGCAGCTTGGGGGACGGATGGGGGAGCAATCAGCCCCAGCATTTT. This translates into CASSLGDGWGSNQPQHF. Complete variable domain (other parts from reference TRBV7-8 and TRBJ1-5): GAGVSQSPRYKVAKRGQDVALRCDPISGHVSLFWYQQALGQGPEFLTYFQNEAQLDKSGLPSDRFFAERPEGSVSTLKIQRTQQEDSAVYLCASSLGDGWGSNQPQHFGDGTRLSIL.

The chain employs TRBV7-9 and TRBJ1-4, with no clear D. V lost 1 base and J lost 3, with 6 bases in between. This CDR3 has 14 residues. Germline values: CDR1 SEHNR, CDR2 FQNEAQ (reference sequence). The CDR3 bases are TGTGCCAGCAGCTTAGGGGATTCTAATGAAAAACTGTTTTTT. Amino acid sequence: CASSLGDSNEKLFF.